This passage covers 28 T cell receptor beta chains from one sample sequenced in a study of cytomegalovirus exposure and HLA in healthy donors. Primers: 60 Vbeta forward and 13 Jbeta reverse. The repertoire was sequenced with immunoSEQ multiplex PCR; TCRdb's copy has only in-frame clones and lacks some. The sample yields some 150,000 clones, roughly two thirds seen once. Sequencing was performed on PBMCs. Receptors originate from a young woman in good health and CMV-seronegative.

The gene calls are TRBV6-5 and TRBJ1-1; tentative D call: TRBD1 (5 bases). The V end lost 2 bases, the J end lost 2 bases, and 9 bases lay between the germline ends. In germline, CDR1 is MNHEY, CDR2 SVGAGI. This CDR3 contains 14 residues. Written as DNA, the CDR3 is TGTGCCAGCAGTTACCTTACAGGCAACACTGAAGCTTTCTTT. Its translation is CASSYLTGNTEAFF.

This clone was seen a single time. The V call is TRBV6-5, the J call TRBJ2-7, with D uncertain. V was shortened by 4 bases and J by 6 bases, with 13 bases between the two germline ends. Germline assignment: CDR1 MNHEY and CDR2 SVGAGI. The length of the CDR3 is 13 residues. The CDR3 region has the DNA TGTGCCAGCAGTTTTAGTCTGATGCGCGAGCAGTACTTC. It encodes CASSFSLMREQYF.

This chain links TRBV7-6 with TRBJ2-7; D possibly corresponds to TRBD2 (6 bases). This CDR3 is 15 amino acids long. Germline CDR1 is SGHVS and CDR2 is FNYEAQ. With 1 base removed from V and 0 bases from J, the gap between germline ends came to 10 bases. The CDR3 sequence: CASSLVDGGSYEQYF. The CDR3 coding sequence is TGTGCCAGCAGCTTAGTGGACGGGGGCTCCTACGAGCAGTACTTC.

The chain has TRBV25-1 and TRBJ1-6; TRBD1 agrees at 7 bases. CDR3 length: 16 amino acids. J gave up 7 bases and V 4 bases, and 10 bases lay outside the gene matches. Germline V CDR1 and CDR2: MGHDK, SYGVNS. The CDR3 protein is CASSGRPRDSNSPLHF. CDR3 nucleotide sequence: TGTGCCAGCAGTGGCCGACCCCGGGACAGCAATTCACCCCTCCACTTT. The variable domain in full, completed from reference TRBV25-1 and TRBJ1-6, reads EADIYQTPRYLVIGTGKKITLECSQTMGHDKMYWYQQDPGMELHLIHYSYGVNSTEKGDLSSESTVSRIRTEHFPLTLESARPSHTSQYLCASSGRPRDSNSPLHFGNGTRLTVT.

This clone occurred a few times. The chain uses TRBV9 and TRBJ2-2, with 14 nucleotides matching TRBD2. V lost 4 bases and J lost 4; bases outside the gene matches: 3. The CDR3 runs to 16 residues. Germline CDR1 reads SGDLS; CDR2 reads YYNGEE. DNA of the CDR3: TGTGCCAGCAGCTCGACTAGCGGGGGGGGCACCGGGGAGCTGTTTTTT. It encodes CASSSTSGGGTGELFF.

Note on this clone: Other DNA sequences in the sample encode the same CDR3. The chain uses TRBV6-1 and TRBJ2-7; a weak D match, TRBD2 (5 bases). CDR1 is MNHNS, CDR2 SASEGT, per germline. The germline V and J ends were trimmed by 4 bases and 13 bases, with 20 bases remaining between them. The CDR3 contains 13 residues. CDR3 DNA sequence: TGTGCCAGCAGTGGGGAGCTACAGACACGGAACTACTTC. This codes for CASSGELQTRNYF.

J is TRBJ2-7 and V is TRBV7-2; 8 nucleotides line up with TRBD2. This CDR3 is built from 15 residues. J was trimmed by 7 bases and V by 1 base; bases with no gene match: 9. Germline V lookup: CDR1 SGHTA, CDR2 FQGNSA. CDR3 protein: CASSLETGGPWEQYF. The CDR3 DNA sequence: TGTGCCAGCAGCTTAGAGACGGGAGGGCCTTGGGAGCAGTACTTC.

The chain is built from TRBV7-3 and TRBJ2-2, with D perhaps TRBD2 (6 bases). This CDR3 has 13 residues. Germline loops: CDR1 SGHTA, CDR2 FQGTGA. V dropped 5 bases and J dropped 7 bases, with 11 bases sitting between them. This CDR3 reads CASSDGGDGELFF. DNA for the CDR3: TGTGCCAGCAGCGACGGCGGGGACGGGGAGCTGTTTTTT.

The chain couples TRBV6-1 to TRBJ2-7, with TRBD1 identical over 10 bases. CDR3 size: 13 residues. Losses at the gene ends were 4 bases for V and 7 bases for J; bases not matched to a gene: 4. Germline CDR1 is MNHNS and CDR2 is SASEGT. This chain's CDR3 is CASSGQGAREQYF. CDR3 in DNA: TGTGCCAGCAGTGGACAGGGGGCGCGAGAGCAGTACTTC.

This sequence joins TRBV21-1 and TRBJ1-1; the table gives TRBD1 as D, unverified against the DNA. TRBV21-1 is classified as a pseudogene. The CDR3 loop spans 15 amino acids. CDR3: CASRQRTGTNTEAFF. The CDR3 nucleotides are TGTGCCAGCAGGCAGAGGACAGGGACAAACACTGAAGCTTTCTTT.

This chain links TRBV7-2 with TRBJ1-6; 9 bases are shared with TRBD1. Germline V gene lookup returns CDR1 SGHTA and CDR2 FQGNSA. V lost 6 bases and J lost 5; bases outside the gene matches: 5. This CDR3 region has 15 residues. The CDR3: CASRPGTGHNSPLHF. In DNA form, the CDR3 reads TGTGCCAGCAGACCCGGGACAGGGCATAATTCACCCCTCCACTTT.

This chain links TRBV4-1 with TRBJ1-1, with D unresolved. The CDR3 spans 15 residues. V lost 1 base and J 1 base, leaving 10 bases between the germline ends. Germline loops: CDR1 MGHRA, CDR2 YSYEKL. The CDR3 DNA sequence: TGCGCCAGCAGCCAAGTAGCACTCTCGAACACTGAAGCTTTCTTT. The encoded protein is CASSQVALSNTEAFF.

The chain couples TRBV27 to TRBJ1-6; D ambiguous. CDR3 length: 14 residues. Trimming removed 2 bases at V and 4 bases at J, with 6 bases between. CDR1 is MNHEY and CDR2 is SMNVEV in the germline V gene (reference sequence). CDR3 DNA: TGTGCCAGCAGTTTAGTGGCTTATAATTCACCCCTCCACTTT. It encodes CASSLVAYNSPLHF.

The CDR3 bases are TGTGCCAGCAGCCAAGAAGCCGGGGTCGGGCAGCCCCAGCATTTT. It translates to CASSQEAGVGQPQHF. The chain recombines TRBV4-2 with TRBJ1-5, with D uncertain. The CDR3 runs 15 residues. Trimming shortened V by 0 bases and J by 7 bases, and 13 bases separated the two germline ends. The germline gives CDR1 LGHNA, CDR2 YNFKEQ.

CDR3 nucleotide sequence: TGTGCCAGCAGTTTCCTCGACAATCGGGAGACCCAGTACTTC. This translates into CASSFLDNRETQYF. This sequence joins TRBV27 and TRBJ2-5; D gene ambiguous. The CDR3 sequence is 14 residues long. Germline V gene data show CDR1 as MNHEY and CDR2 as SMNVEV (reference sequence). Trimming stripped 3 bases from V and 5 bases from J, with 13 bases between.

This chain joins TRBV7-3 and TRBJ2-5, with 8 bases matching TRBD1. J gave up 5 bases and V 6 bases, and 14 bases lay outside the gene matches. The germline V gene encodes CDR1 SGHTA and CDR2 FQGTGA. This CDR3 is 16 amino acids long. The CDR3: CASSPGGPLSGETQYF. The CDR3 DNA reads TGTGCCAGCAGTCCAGGGGGCCCGCTAAGCGGGGAGACCCAGTACTTC.

This clone was seen more than once but under ten times. The V gene is TRBV19, the J gene TRBJ2-1, with D hard to call. CDR1 and CDR2 (germline): LNHDA, SQIVND (reference sequence). The CDR3 has 15 residues. V lost 2 bases to trimming and J lost 0 bases, with 8 bases between them. In nucleotides, the CDR3 is TGTGCCAGTAGTATAAGACGGAGCTCCTACAATGAGCAGTTCTTC. This gives the protein CASSIRRSSYNEQFF.

V and J are TRBV9 and TRBJ2-2; 7 bases fit TRBD1. The CDR3 length is 16 residues. V was pared by 3 bases and J by 1 base, with 6 bases of the junction left unmatched. CDR1 and CDR2 (germline): SGDLS, YYNGEE. CDR3: CASSGDRLLNTGELFF. The CDR3 DNA is TGTGCCAGCAGCGGGGACAGACTACTGAACACCGGGGAGCTGTTTTTT.

The V gene is TRBV30, the J gene TRBJ1-3, with 8 bases that match TRBD1. Trimming cost V 3 bases and J 4 bases; bases outside gene matches: 8. The CDR3 extends over 15 amino acids. Looked up from germline, CDR1 is GTSNPN and CDR2 is SVGIG (reference sequence). CDR3 coding DNA: TGTGCCTGGAGGCAAAGGACAGGGAAGGGAAACACCATATATTTT. Translated, it gives CAWRQRTGKGNTIYF. The complete variable domain, with remaining parts taken from reference TRBV30 and TRBJ1-3, reads SQTIHQWPATLVQPVGSPLSLECTVEGTSNPNLYWYRQAAGRGLQLLFYSVGIGQISSEVPQNLSASRPQDRQFILSSKKLLLSDSGFYLCAWRQRTGKGNTIYFGEGSWLTVV.

The chain has TRBV6-5 and TRBJ1-1; D uncertain. Germline loops: CDR1 MNHEY, CDR2 SVGAGI. The CDR3 loop spans 15 amino acids. Trimming took 10 bases from V and 0 from J, leaving 18 bases between them. CDR3 amino acids: CATTYGTTMNTEAFF. The CDR3 DNA follows: TGTGCCACCACTTACGGAACTACTATGAACACTGAAGCTTTCTTT.

The chain recombines TRBV7-3 with TRBJ2-3; 8 positions agree with TRBD2. Germline V lookup: CDR1 SGHTA, CDR2 FQGTGA. V was clipped by 2 bases and J by 2 bases; unmatched bases: 3. The CDR3 contains 15 residues. The CDR3 nucleotides are TGTGCCAGCAGCTTAGCGGGAGGCATCACAGATACGCAGTATTTT. Translating it yields CASSLAGGITDTQYF.

This clone was detected only a few times. The genes are TRBV5-5 and TRBJ1-6; no clear D. Germline loops: CDR1 SGHKS, CDR2 YYEKEE (reference sequence). CDR3 length: 13 amino acids. V was clipped by 4 bases and J by 13 bases, with 15 bases between them. The DNA for the CDR3 is TGTGCCAGCAGCCGCCTCAGTGTTTCTCCCCTCCACTTT. It translates to CASSRLSVSPLHF.

The chain links TRBV6-4 to TRBJ2-1; weak D call: TRBD1 (6 bases). The CDR3 runs 16 residues. Germline V lookup: CDR1 MRHNA, CDR2 SNTAGT. Trimming pared 5 bases from V and 1 base from J, leaving 15 bases between. The CDR3 DNA reads TGTGCCAGCAGTCGTACAGGGATTGGGTCCTACAATGAGCAGTTCTTC. It yields the protein CASSRTGIGSYNEQFF.

CDR3 in amino acids: CASSWKTPRVTEAFF. The CDR3 bases are TGTGCCAGCAGCTGGAAAACTCCCCGGGTCACTGAAGCTTTCTTT. This chain uses TRBV7-9 with TRBJ1-1; no clear D. CDR3 length: 15 amino acids. Germline CDR1 and CDR2: SEHNR and FQNEAQ (reference sequence). The V end was cut by 4 bases, the J end by 4 bases, with 16 bases between.

This sequence joins TRBV7-2 and TRBJ2-7; TRBD1 is a possible D gene (6 bases). Trimming left V 5 bases short and J 3 bases short, with 11 bases between. Germline lookup yields CDR1 SGHTA and CDR2 FQGNSA. This CDR3 contains 13 residues. CDR3 region: CASSGGLVYEQYF. CDR3 nucleotide sequence: TGTGCCAGCAGCGGGGGCCTAGTCTACGAGCAGTACTTC.

This clone was seen a handful of times. This chain links TRBV9 with TRBJ2-2, with 10 bases fitting TRBD2. Germline V gene lookup returns CDR1 SGDLS and CDR2 YYNGEE. The CDR3 sequence is 17 residues long. Trimming removed 2 bases from V and 4 bases from J; junction bases left unmatched: 8. CDR3 amino acids: CASSVQREGPGTGELFF. CDR3 sequence (DNA): TGTGCCAGCAGCGTCCAGCGGGAGGGCCCAGGCACCGGGGAGCTGTTTTTT.

This chain uses TRBV5-6 with TRBJ1-5; 7 bases are shared with TRBD1. The CDR3 contains 17 residues. Germline loops: CDR1 SGHDT, CDR2 YYEEEE. V shed 2 bases, J shed 3 bases, and the junction held 11 bases outside the gene matches. CDR3 loop: CASSFNRDSGANQPQHF. The CDR3 DNA follows: TGTGCCAGCAGCTTCAACCGGGACAGCGGAGCCAATCAGCCCCAGCATTTT.

V usage is TRBV6-6 and J usage is TRBJ1-2, with D tentatively TRBD1 (5 bases). Looked up from germline, CDR1 is MNHNY and CDR2 is SVGAGI (reference sequence). Trimming took 8 bases from V and 1 from J, leaving 11 bases between them. This CDR3 has 13 residues. As DNA, the CDR3 is TGTGCCAGCGGGGCAGACCTTAACTATGGCTACACCTTC. Translated: CASGADLNYGYTF.